Below are 27 T cell receptor beta chains sequenced from a single sample in a study of cytomegalovirus exposure and HLA in healthy donors. Primers: 60 Vbeta forward and 13 Jbeta reverse. TCRdb's table, derived via immunoSEQ multiplex PCR, lists solely in-frame clones and lacks some. In the table there are roughly 200,000 clones, roughly four fifths of which are singletons. Sequenced material: PBMCs. The receptors were sampled from a man aged 50-60 years in good health and CMV-seronegative.

This clone was counted a single time. The chain combines TRBV7-2 with TRBJ2-1, with D unresolved. V was cut by 1 base and J by 9 bases, with 13 bases left in between. CDR3 size: 14 residues. Germline assignment: CDR1 SGHTA and CDR2 FQGNSA. CDR3 nucleotide sequence: TGTGCCAGCAGCTTAGGGCGAGTAGCCGGTGAGCAGTTCTTC. Translated, it gives CASSLGRVAGEQFF.

This clone was detected a few times. The chain joins TRBV30 to TRBJ2-7, with 7 bases aligning to TRBD2. CDR1 GTSNPN and CDR2 SVGIG come from the germline V gene (reference sequence). The CDR3 runs 15 residues. V was pared by 1 base and J by 3 bases, with 9 bases of the junction left unmatched. CDR3 sequence (DNA): TGTGCCTGGAGTGCCAAAGCGGGGTATAACTACGAGCAGTACTTC. Translation gives CAWSAKAGYNYEQYF.

The rearrangement links TRBV5-1 to TRBJ2-2; 8 bases line up with TRBD1. CDR3 size: 15 residues. Germline V CDR1 and CDR2: SGHRS, YFSETQ. The J segment lost 0 bases and the V segment lost 4 bases, leaving 2 bases of the junction unmatched. The CDR3 nucleotides read TGCGCCAGCAGCGGGGGACAGGCGAACACCGGGGAGCTGTTTTTT. Translation gives CASSGGQANTGELFF.

As concerns this clone: A junction boundary mismatches the germline segment, possibly from a read error. The chain uses TRBV7-9 and TRBJ2-1, with D perhaps TRBD2 (7 bases). Per germline, CDR1 SEHNR and CDR2 FQNEAQ (reference sequence). The length of the CDR3 is 15 residues. The CDR3 region has the DNA TGTTCCAGCAGCTTAGGGGGGGGGCGTAATGATGAGCAGTTCTTC. It specifies CSSSLGGGRNDEQFF. The full variable domain, rest sourced from reference TRBV7-9 and TRBJ2-1, is DTGVSQNPRHKITKRGQNVTFRCDPISEHNRLYWYRQTLGQGPEFLTYFQNEAQLEKSRLLSDRFSAERPKGSFSTLEIQRTEQGDSAMYLCSSSLGGGRNDEQFFGPGTRLTVL.

The chain has TRBV2 and TRBJ2-5, with D possibly being TRBD2 (5 bases). V gave up 3 bases and J gave up 5 bases, with 16 bases separating them. Germline assignment: CDR1 SNHLY and CDR2 FYNNEI. The CDR3 loop spans 15 amino acids. The CDR3 DNA reads as TGTGCCAGCAGTGACTCGAGGGCTAGCTTTGAGACCCAGTACTTC. This sequence encodes CASSDSRASFETQYF.

The CDR3 nucleotides are TGTGCCAGCAGCGGAGGGGTTATCCTATCCTATGGCTACACCTTC. It yields the protein CASSGGVILSYGYTF. This chain links TRBV5-6 with TRBJ1-2; D is possibly TRBD1 (5 bases). Germline V gives CDR1 SGHDT, CDR2 YYEEEE. V shed 4 bases and J shed 4 bases, with 17 bases lying between them. The CDR3 length is 15 residues.

V usage is TRBV7-2 and J usage is TRBJ1-2, with TRBD1 as a possible D gene (5 bases). Germline CDR1 is SGHTA and CDR2 is FQGNSA. The length of the CDR3 is 13 residues. V lost 6 bases and J lost 5, with 13 bases in between. In DNA form, the CDR3 reads TGTGCCAGCAGAAACCCGACAGATTATGGCTACACCTTC. It translates to CASRNPTDYGYTF.

This chain connects TRBV7-9 to TRBJ2-2; 10 bases match TRBD1. Germline CDR1 SEHNR, CDR2 FQNEAQ (reference sequence). This CDR3 is built from 17 residues. The trim removed 7 bases at V and 3 bases at J, leaving 11 bases unmatched. CDR3 in DNA: TGTGCCAGCAAGAGACAGGGGGCATCGACGGACACCGGGGAGCTGTTTTTT. This gives the protein CASKRQGASTDTGELFF.

CDR3 amino acids: CASSLRGEGELFF. DNA for the CDR3: TGTGCCAGCAGCTTACGGGGGGAAGGGGAGCTGTTTTTT. The chain combines TRBV7-9 with TRBJ2-2; 7 bases line up with TRBD2. The CDR3 runs to 13 residues. With 2 bases clipped from V and 8 bases from J, the junction kept 2 bases outside the gene matches. Germline-derived CDR1 and CDR2 are SEHNR and FQNEAQ (reference sequence).

The V call is TRBV7-9, the J call TRBJ2-1; TRBD1 might be the D (6 bases). CDR3 length equals 13 residues. Trimming removed 3 bases from V and 4 bases from J, with 7 bases in between. From germline, CDR1 is SEHNR and CDR2 FQNEAQ (reference sequence). CDR3: CASSLDRYNEQFF. DNA for the CDR3: TGTGCCAGCAGCTTGGACAGATACAATGAGCAGTTCTTC.

This clone was detected only once. The chain links TRBV2 to TRBJ2-7, with a tentative D call TRBD2 (7 bases). Per germline, CDR1 SNHLY and CDR2 FYNNEI. V was pared by 3 bases and J by 1 base, with 16 bases between. The length of the CDR3 is 16 residues. CDR3 protein: CASSENRGGLSYEQYF. The CDR3 DNA follows: TGTGCCAGCAGTGAGAATCGCGGGGGCCTTTCCTACGAGCAGTACTTC.

The chain couples TRBV7-9 to TRBJ1-2, with TRBD1 as a possible D gene (5 bases). CDR3 length equals 13 residues. In germline, CDR1 is SEHNR, CDR2 FQNEAQ (reference sequence). Trimming removed 2 bases at V and 8 bases at J, with 12 bases between. CDR3 loop: CASSLRIGVGYTF. DNA for the CDR3: TGTGCCAGCAGCTTAAGGATAGGGGTGGGCTACACCTTC.

The chain links TRBV9 to TRBJ2-6; D perhaps matches TRBD2 (5 bases). V dropped 4 bases and J dropped 0 bases, with 8 bases sitting between them. This CDR3 region has 15 residues. Germline V gene sequence: CDR1 SGDLS, CDR2 YYNGEE. This CDR3 reads CASSPGGSGANVLTF. In DNA form, the CDR3 reads TGTGCCAGCAGCCCCGGAGGCTCTGGGGCCAACGTCCTGACTTTC. The full variable domain, with the rest looked up from reference TRBV9 and TRBJ2-6, is DSGVTQTPKHLITATGQRVTLRCSPRSGDLSVYWYQQSLDQGLQFLIQYYNGEERAKGNILERFSAQQFPDLHSELNLSSLELGDSALYFCASSPGGSGANVLTFGAGSRLTVL.

There are a few counts of this clone. The chain links TRBV4-3 to TRBJ2-2, with TRBD1 identical over 7 bases. Losses at the gene ends were 0 bases for V and 7 bases for J; bases not matched to a gene: 5. Germline loops: CDR1 LGHNA, CDR2 YSLEER. The CDR3 has 15 residues. In nucleotides, the CDR3 is TGCGCCAGCAGCCAAGAAGGGGGCCGGGGCGGGGAGCTGTTTTTT. Amino acids: CASSQEGGRGGELFF.

The chain uses TRBV7-9 and TRBJ2-3; 9 bases align to TRBD2. This CDR3 comprises 17 residues. With 8 bases clipped from V and 2 bases from J, the junction kept 14 bases outside the gene matches. CDR1 is SEHNR, CDR2 FQNEAQ, per germline (reference sequence). CDR3 bases: TGTGCCAGCCGCTCCCGGGGGCTAGCGGGGACCACAGATACGCAGTATTTT. This codes for CASRSRGLAGTTDTQYF.

The CDR3: CASSTVASGSGEQFF. CDR3 nucleotides: TGTGCCAGCTCTACGGTGGCTAGCGGGAGCGGTGAGCAGTTCTTC. The chain recombines TRBV18 with TRBJ2-1; 10 bases line up with TRBD2. The CDR3 contains 15 residues. The V segment lost 6 bases and the J segment 9 bases; nucleotides outside the gene matches: 11. CDR1 and CDR2 (germline): KGHSH, LQKENI.

With respect to this clone: Other DNA sequences from this sample encode an identical CDR3 as well. The genes are TRBV2 and TRBJ1-2; a weak D match, TRBD1 (5 bases). The CDR3 has 15 residues. Germline V CDR1 and CDR2: SNHLY, FYNNEI. V was clipped by 2 bases and J by 4 bases, with 14 bases between them. CDR3 residues: CASSENGGESYGYTF. CDR3 nucleotide sequence: TGTGCCAGCAGTGAAAATGGGGGGGAATCCTATGGCTACACCTTC.

This chain joins TRBV9 and TRBJ2-5, with 12 positions matching TRBD2. Germline CDR1 SGDLS, CDR2 YYNGEE. The CDR3 is made up of 16 amino acids. With V trimmed by 4 bases and J by 1 base, 5 bases remained unmatched. CDR3 nucleotides: TGTGCCAGCAGCAGACTAGCGGGAGCCTCCCAAGAGACCCAGTACTTC. Protein product: CASSRLAGASQETQYF.

The chain joins TRBV6-5 to TRBJ2-2; possibly TRBD1 for D (6 bases). The germline V gene encodes CDR1 MNHEY and CDR2 SVGAGI. V lost 2 bases and J 2 bases, leaving 9 bases between the germline ends. CDR3 length equals 15 residues. The CDR3: CASSYMGQNTGELFF. Here the CDR3 DNA reads TGTGCCAGCAGTTACATGGGACAAAACACCGGGGAGCTGTTTTTT.

This clone was observed a handful of times. Other DNA sequences within the sample encode an identical CDR3. This chain links TRBV4-2 with TRBJ1-5; 8 bases map to TRBD1. V lost 1 base, J lost 3 bases, and 5 bases stayed unmatched. Germline V gene data show CDR1 as LGHNA and CDR2 as YNFKEQ. The CDR3 consists of 16 residues. CDR3 in DNA: TGTGCCAGCAGCCAAGTGACAGGGGCTTTCAATCAGCCCCAGCATTTT. Its protein product is CASSQVTGAFNQPQHF.

To note about this clone: Other DNA sequences from this sample encode an identical CDR3 as well. The rearrangement links TRBV4-1 to TRBJ2-1; 11 nucleotides agree with TRBD2. In germline, CDR1 is MGHRA, CDR2 YSYEKL. J gave up 4 bases and V 3 bases, and 5 bases lay outside the gene matches. This CDR3 is built from 16 residues. CDR3 loop: CASSQTPSGRYNEQFF. Written as DNA, the CDR3 is TGCGCCAGCAGCCAGACACCTAGCGGGAGGTACAATGAGCAGTTCTTC.

This rearrangement joins TRBV9 to TRBJ2-1, with D maybe TRBD2 (6 bases). V was shortened by 4 bases and J by 3 bases, with 14 bases between the two germline ends. This CDR3 is built from 15 residues. Germline-derived CDR1 and CDR2 are SGDLS and YYNGEE. As DNA, the CDR3 is TGTGCCAGCAGCCCTCATCAGACTAGCTACAATGAGCAGTTCTTC. Residues: CASSPHQTSYNEQFF.

The chain links TRBV28 to TRBJ2-7; the match to TRBD1 covers 9 bases. This CDR3 comprises 16 residues. Germline CDR1 MDHEN, CDR2 SYDVKM. The V and J ends lost 7 bases and 1 base, in that order; junction bases with no gene match: 11. The DNA for the CDR3 is TGTGCCAGCACTCCCTTGGGACAGGGTAGGTCCTACGAGCAGTACTTC. Protein sequence: CASTPLGQGRSYEQYF.

The chain joins TRBV19 to TRBJ2-3; D not certain. Trimming pared 6 bases from V and 0 bases from J, leaving 16 bases between. This CDR3 is built from 16 residues. Germline values: CDR1 LNHDA, CDR2 SQIVND (reference sequence). CDR3 in amino acids: CASSLNEVPSTDTQYF. As DNA, the CDR3 is TGTGCCAGTAGCCTCAACGAGGTTCCTAGCACAGATACGCAGTATTTT.

The V gene is TRBV27, the J gene TRBJ2-3; no clear D gene. Germline CDR1 and CDR2: MNHEY and SMNVEV (reference sequence). The CDR3 has 11 residues. V was trimmed by 5 bases and J by 6 bases, leaving 6 bases between them. The CDR3 reads CASSPRDTQYF. In nucleotides, the CDR3 is TGTGCCAGCAGTCCTAGGGATACGCAGTATTTT.

The V gene is TRBV29-1, the J gene TRBJ2-1; no firm D call. The CDR3 is 13 residues long. V lost 3 bases and J 2 bases, leaving 8 bases between the germline ends. Germline V gene lookup returns CDR1 SQVTM and CDR2 ANQGSEA. CDR3 in amino acids: CSVEQLTYNEQFF. Here the CDR3 DNA reads TGCAGCGTTGAGCAACTTACCTACAATGAGCAGTTCTTC.

The chain has TRBV7-2 and TRBJ1-4; D is perhaps TRBD1 (5 bases). The length of the CDR3 is 15 residues. Germline CDR1 and CDR2: SGHTA and FQGNSA. The V and J ends lost 1 base and 8 bases respectively, with 14 bases between them. This chain's CDR3 is CASSLGGRVGEKLFF. In nucleotides, the CDR3 is TGTGCCAGCAGCTTAGGAGGCAGGGTCGGAGAAAAACTGTTTTTT.